This T cell receptor beta chain is drawn from a study of T cell responses to AZD1222 COVID-19 vaccine. V dropped 6 bases and J dropped 1 base, with 12 bases sitting between them. Germline V CDR1 and CDR2: KGHSH, LQKENI. The CDR3 length is 14 residues. Comments on this clone: Its antigen remains unidentified.

Whole-study findings and limits: The breadth and depth of Spike-specific TCRs increased once two AZD1222 doses had been given.

Method: immunoSEQ multiplex PCR; TCRdb's copy keeps in-frame clones and lacks some. Of 130,000 to 150,000 clones in the sample, roughly 80% were seen once. The source material was peripheral blood, sampled on day 0 of MenACWY control vaccination. The clonotype comes from an adult in good health. This sequence joins TRBV18 and TRBJ1-1, with a possible D match to TRBD1 (5 bases). CDR3 loop: CASSPRGENTEAFF. CDR3 nucleotide sequence: TGTGCCAGCTCCCCTAGGGGCGAGAACACTGAAGCTTTCTTT.